This entry lists 21 T cell receptor beta chains sequenced from one sample in a study of blood T cell repertoires in COVID-19. Some clones are missing from TCRdb's copy, which holds only in-frame ones; the method was immunoSEQ multiplex PCR. The sample includes 190,000 or so clones, approximately 88% of them seen just once. The sequenced sample consisted of PBMCs or T cells enriched from blood (not recorded which). All receptors come from a woman between 18 and 30 years old who had recovered from COVID-19.

The chain joins TRBV11-2 to TRBJ2-3; D may be TRBD2 (5 bases). Germline V gene lookup returns CDR1 SGHAT and CDR2 FQNNGV. V was trimmed by 8 bases and J by 1 base, leaving 28 bases between them. This CDR3 is 19 amino acids long. CDR3 sequence reads: CASGPIYFSASSGTDTQYF. The DNA for the CDR3 is TGTGCCAGCGGCCCCATTTATTTTTCGGCTAGCTCTGGCACAGATACGCAGTATTTT. Together with reference TRBV11-2 and TRBJ2-3, the CDR3 gives the full variable domain: EAGVAQSPRYKIIEKRQSVAFWCNPISGHATLYWYQQILGQGPKLLIQFQNNGVVDDSQLPKDRFSAERLKGVDSTLKIQPAKLEDSAVYLCASGPIYFSASSGTDTQYFGPGTRLTVL.

This clone was counted at least ten times. The chain employs TRBV29-1 and TRBJ1-4; 9 nucleotides agree with TRBD1. Germline loops: CDR1 SQVTM, CDR2 ANQGSEA. This CDR3 has 15 residues. Losses at the gene ends were 1 base for V and 11 bases for J; bases not matched to a gene: 11. The CDR3: CSVEVTGTGPKKLFF. CDR3 DNA sequence: TGCAGCGTTGAAGTAACCGGGACAGGGCCGAAGAAACTGTTTTTT.

The chain joins TRBV7-2 to TRBJ1-6; 7 bases agree with TRBD1. J lost 3 bases, V lost 5 bases, and 4 bases had no gene match. The CDR3 spans 15 residues. Germline values: CDR1 SGHTA, CDR2 FQGNSA. CDR3 DNA: TGTGCCAGCAGCCCCCCAGGGGGCTATAATTCACCCCTCCACTTT. This encodes CASSPPGGYNSPLHF.

V is TRBV10-1 and J is TRBJ2-1, with 9 bases that match TRBD1. Losses at the gene ends were 8 bases for V and 6 bases for J; bases not matched to a gene: 8. The CDR3 totals 14 residues. Germline V gives CDR1 WNHNN, CDR2 SYGVQD (reference sequence). The CDR3 nucleotides read TGCGCCAGCGCCCGGGACAGGGAGGGCAATGAGCAGTTCTTC. Translated, it gives CASARDREGNEQFF.

This rearrangement joins TRBV24-1 to TRBJ2-7; D possibly corresponds to TRBD1 (6 bases). The CDR3 has 13 amino acids. Looked up from germline, CDR1 is KGHDR and CDR2 is SFDVKD. V was clipped by 3 bases and J by 6 bases, with 11 bases between them. The CDR3 DNA follows: TGTGCCACCAGTGATACAGGGTCGAGCGAGCAGTACTTC. Its protein product is CATSDTGSSEQYF.

This chain connects TRBV9 to TRBJ2-1; 9 bases are shared with TRBD2. CDR3 size: 18 residues. Germline V gives CDR1 SGDLS, CDR2 YYNGEE. Germline trimming cut 0 bases from V and 4 bases from J; bases unmatched to any gene: 11. Written as DNA, the CDR3 is TGTGCCAGCAGCGTAGGGCTAGCGGGGAAATGGGGGTACAATGAGCAGTTCTTC. It is translated as CASSVGLAGKWGYNEQFF. Complete variable domain (other parts from reference TRBV9 and TRBJ2-1): DSGVTQTPKHLITATGQRVTLRCSPRSGDLSVYWYQQSLDQGLQFLIQYYNGEERAKGNILERFSAQQFPDLHSELNLSSLELGDSALYFCASSVGLAGKWGYNEQFFGPGTRLTVL.

This clone has more than one count but fewer than ten. V gene TRBV6-5 combines with J gene TRBJ1-2; D uncertain. From germline, CDR1 is MNHEY and CDR2 SVGAGI. V dropped 8 bases and J dropped 0 bases, with 13 bases sitting between them. CDR3 length equals 14 residues. CDR3 bases: TGTGCCAGCGGAGATCTCAGTACTAACTATGGCTACACCTTC. Encoded protein: CASGDLSTNYGYTF.

The chain has TRBV20-1 and TRBJ1-1; D not resolved. Germline lookup yields CDR1 DFQATT and CDR2 SNEGSKA (reference sequence). The CDR3 is 11 residues long. V lost 6 bases and J lost 7, with 12 bases in between. CDR3 DNA sequence: TGCAGTGCCCGCGGCCTCGATGAAGCTTTCTTT. Translation: CSARGLDEAFF.

This CDR3 is CASSFQEIGPLHF. CDR3 sequence (DNA): TGTGCCAGCAGTTTTCAGGAAATTGGACCCCTCCACTTT. The chain combines TRBV6-5 with TRBJ1-6; D not certain. Germline V gene sequence: CDR1 MNHEY, CDR2 SVGAGI. The CDR3 is 13 residues long. Trimming stripped 4 bases from V and 12 bases from J, with 13 bases between.

This clone was picked up one time. The gene calls are TRBV19 and TRBJ1-3; D is undetermined. This CDR3 has 18 amino acids. CDR1 is LNHDA, CDR2 SQIVND, per germline (reference sequence). V lost 4 bases and J lost 0, with 19 bases in between. The CDR3 nucleotides read TGTGCCAGTAGTACACGGGCGTTCGCGGGCCCCTCTGGAAACACCATATATTTT. Translating it yields CASSTRAFAGPSGNTIYF.

This chain links TRBV7-9 with TRBJ2-7; D uncertain. V was shortened by 2 bases and J by 2 bases, with 13 bases between the two germline ends. The length of the CDR3 is 15 residues. Germline lookup yields CDR1 SEHNR and CDR2 FQNEAQ (reference sequence). In nucleotides, the CDR3 is TGTGCCAGCAGCTTACCCTTCGGCGGAGCCTACGAGCAGTACTTC. Its translation is CASSLPFGGAYEQYF.

V gene TRBV6-5 combines with J gene TRBJ2-7; 8 nucleotides line up with TRBD1. CDR1 MNHEY and CDR2 SVGAGI come from the germline V gene. Trimming at V came to 0 bases and at J to 5 bases, leaving 3 bases not matched to a gene. This CDR3 is 14 amino acids long. The chain's CDR3 is CASSYSGQAHEQYF. The CDR3 nucleotides are TGTGCCAGCAGTTACTCGGGACAGGCCCACGAGCAGTACTTC.

As for this clone: The junction departs from germline at one end; a sequencing error may be responsible. The rearrangement links TRBV6-4 to TRBJ2-1, with TRBD2 identical over 12 bases. This CDR3 contains 13 residues. The germline CDR1 and CDR2 sequences are MRHNA and SNTAGT. Here the CDR3 DNA reads TGTGCCAGCAGTGCCGCGACTAGCGGGGGACTACTCTTC. Translation gives CASSAATSGGLLF.

The chain is built from TRBV2 and TRBJ1-5; D unclear. This CDR3 region has 18 residues. V was clipped by 4 bases and J by 2 bases, with 21 bases between them. Germline values: CDR1 SNHLY, CDR2 FYNNEI. The CDR3 here is CASSGGLFADLGNQPQHF. The CDR3 nucleotides are TGTGCCAGCAGTGGCGGACTATTTGCGGATTTGGGCAATCAGCCCCAGCATTTT.

This chain connects TRBV5-6 to TRBJ2-3; possibly TRBD2 for D (5 bases). This CDR3 is built from 13 residues. Germline lookup yields CDR1 SGHDT and CDR2 YYEEEE. V lost 2 bases, J lost 6 bases, and 10 bases lay in between. The CDR3 DNA follows: TGTGCCAGCAGCTTCGGGGTCGTCGATACGCAGTATTTT. Translation: CASSFGVVDTQYF.

The chain links TRBV7-9 to TRBJ2-2; D is perhaps TRBD1 (6 bases). Germline V lookup: CDR1 SEHNR, CDR2 FQNEAQ (reference sequence). With 6 bases removed from V and 0 bases from J, the gap between germline ends came to 11 bases. The CDR3 spans 15 residues. This CDR3 is CASSTGMTNTGELFF. The CDR3 nucleotides are TGTGCCAGCAGTACAGGGATGACGAACACCGGGGAGCTGTTTTTT.

This clone was recorded only once. V is TRBV7-9 and J is TRBJ1-2; D perhaps matches TRBD1 (6 bases). V was trimmed by 6 bases and J by 12 bases, leaving 17 bases between them. Germline loops: CDR1 SEHNR, CDR2 FQNEAQ (reference sequence). The CDR3 is 12 amino acids. The CDR3 loop is CASSRTVQAHTF. The CDR3 DNA sequence: TGTGCCAGCAGTCGGACAGTTCAGGCGCACACCTTC.

The count of this clone is one. The gene calls are TRBV10-2 and TRBJ2-7, with D possibly matching TRBD1 (5 bases). Germline CDR1 and CDR2: WSHSY and SAAADI. The CDR3 totals 14 residues. Trimming cost V 2 bases and J 6 bases, with 14 bases left between them. The DNA for the CDR3 is TGCGCCAGCAGTGAGGTTATGTTTCAGGGCGAGCAGTACTTC. This translates into CASSEVMFQGEQYF.

This chain joins TRBV7-9 and TRBJ2-7; D is unresolved. The CDR3 runs to 14 residues. Germline V gene lookup returns CDR1 SEHNR and CDR2 FQNEAQ (reference sequence). V was cut by 4 bases and J by 0 bases, with 10 bases left in between. The chain's CDR3 is CASSSDLGSYEQYF. As DNA, the CDR3 is TGTGCCAGCAGCTCCGATCTAGGCTCCTACGAGCAGTACTTC.

The gene calls are TRBV3-1 (or the pseudogene TRBV3-2) and TRBJ1-2; 9 nucleotides match TRBD1. CDR3 length equals 16 residues. After removal of 4 bases from V and 3 bases from J, the junction contained 9 bases not matched to a gene. In germline, CDR1 is LGHDT, CDR2 YNNKEL (reference sequence). CDR3 sequence reads: CASSPRGTGLYYGYTF. CDR3 sequence (DNA): TGTGCCAGCAGCCCCCGCGGGACAGGGCTATACTATGGCTACACCTTC.

The chain links TRBV10-3 to TRBJ1-2; D is perhaps TRBD1 (5 bases). CDR1 and CDR2 (germline): ENHRY, SYGVKD. V was shortened by 6 bases and J by 6 bases, with 35 bases between the two germline ends. The CDR3 has 20 amino acids. The CDR3 region has the DNA TGTGCCATCAGCCTACTTTTTGGACCGGGACTTTTTAGACTGGAGAATGGCTACACCTTC. It yields the protein CAISLLFGPGLFRLENGYTF.